The 31 T cell receptor beta chains in this list originate from one sample, sequenced in a study of radiotherapy plus CTLA-4 blockade in lung cancer (dated by TCRdb to between 2018 and 2020). Library preparation used the immunoSEQ multiplex PCR assay. TCRdb re-hosts the immuneACCESS table, in-frame sequences only. Its copies lack some clones; in the studies checked, an unresolved V gene accounts for under half of them, and the cause for the rest is not known. This sample has roughly 86,000 clones in its table, and roughly four fifths of those were observed once. 0.82% of the sample is in the top ten clones. Source: peripheral blood, taken from a patient treated with radiotherapy plus ipilimumab. These receptors were obtained from a human donor with non-small cell lung cancer who had stable disease on radiotherapy plus ipilimumab.

V and J are TRBV5-7 and TRBJ1-2; TRBD1 might be the D (5 bases). TRBV5-7 is flagged as an ORF with uncertain function. The CDR3 has 18 residues. The V end lost 2 bases, the J end lost 5 bases, and 25 bases lay between the germline ends. The CDR3 region has the DNA TGTGCCAGCAGCTTTCCGGCACGCAGGCGGGACGGAATTTATGGCTACACCTTC. Its translation: CASSFPARRRDGIYGYTF.

The chain links TRBV19 to TRBJ2-5; 12 nucleotides line up with TRBD1. J lost 4 bases, V lost 11 bases, and 5 bases had no gene match. Germline CDR1 is LNHDA and CDR2 is SQIVND (reference sequence). The CDR3 length is 13 residues. The CDR3 loop reads CAAGTGGPETQYF. The CDR3 nucleotides are TGTGCCGCCGGGACAGGGGGCCCAGAGACCCAGTACTTC.

This clone came up a few times. CDR3 sequence reads: CASSPTGWGSYEQYF. CDR3 sequence (DNA): TGTGCCAGCAGCCCTACAGGGTGGGGCTCCTACGAGCAGTACTTC. This rearrangement joins TRBV5-8 to TRBJ2-7, with D possibly TRBD1 on 6 matching bases. This CDR3 is 15 amino acids long. Trimming shortened V by 4 bases and J by 0 bases, and 14 bases separated the two germline ends. Germline CDR1 is SGHTS and CDR2 is YDEGEE.

The chain carries TRBV30 and TRBJ2-7; D might be TRBD2 (7 bases). The CDR3 contains 13 residues. V was cut by 4 bases and J by 4 bases, with 14 bases left in between. Germline CDR1 GTSNPN, CDR2 SVGIG (reference sequence). CDR3 in DNA: TGTGCCTGGAACACAGGGAGGGAGTACGAGCAGTACTTC. It translates to CAWNTGREYEQYF.

The rearrangement links TRBV15 to TRBJ1-2; D gene ambiguous. CDR1 is LNHNV and CDR2 is YYDKDF in the germline V gene (reference sequence). The CDR3 length is 13 residues. V was cut by 0 bases and J by 4 bases, with 6 bases left in between. CDR3 nucleotide sequence: TGTGCCACCAGCAGAGACAAGGTCTATGGCTACACCTTC. This codes for CATSRDKVYGYTF.

J is TRBJ2-2 and V is TRBV2; maybe TRBD2 (6 bases). CDR3 size: 15 residues. V lost 6 bases, J lost 5 bases, and 16 bases lay in between. CDR1 SNHLY and CDR2 FYNNEI come from the germline V gene. The CDR3 DNA reads TGTGCCAGCAGCCAACAGCGGGTTTTTACCGGGGAGCTGTTTTTT. This translates into CASSQQRVFTGELFF.

The chain links TRBV4-1 to TRBJ2-2, with 7 bases fitting TRBD2. V trimming: 4 bases; J trimming: 7 bases; junction bases outside the gene matches: 3. The CDR3 totals 13 residues. Germline V gene lookup returns CDR1 MGHRA and CDR2 YSYEKL. The CDR3 DNA sequence: TGCGCCAGCAGCCTACGGGGGGACGGGGAGCTGTTTTTT. Translation: CASSLRGDGELFF.

V usage is TRBV7-3 and J usage is TRBJ1-1; tentatively, D is TRBD1 (5 bases). The ends were cut back, 1 base at V and 0 bases at J, with 9 bases in the middle. Germline V gene sequence: CDR1 SGHTA, CDR2 FQGTGA. The CDR3 covers 15 residues. The CDR3: CASSLNGAMNTEAFF. In nucleotides, the CDR3 is TGTGCCAGCAGCTTAAACGGGGCAATGAACACTGAAGCTTTCTTT.

This clone was counted a few times. The chain carries TRBV5-1 and TRBJ1-4, with no clear D. The germline V gene has CDR1 SGHRS and CDR2 YFSETQ. The germline V and J ends were trimmed by 0 bases and 4 bases, with 10 bases remaining between them. CDR3 length: 15 residues. In DNA form, the CDR3 reads TGCGCCAGCAGCTTGGACGGACGGAGTAATGAAAAACTGTTTTTT. This codes for CASSLDGRSNEKLFF.

Comments on this clone: At one of its ends the junction is not consistent with the germline gene, which may arise from a read error. V gene TRBV27 combines with J gene TRBJ2-7; 8 positions agree with TRBD1. Germline V gene lookup returns CDR1 MNHEY and CDR2 SMNVEV (reference sequence). The CDR3 loop spans 14 amino acids. The CDR3 sequence: CASGFGAGGGEQYF. The CDR3 DNA is TGTGCCAGCGGTTTTGGGGCAGGGGGCGGCGAGCAGTACTTC.

V is TRBV27 and J is TRBJ2-3; no firm D call. V gave up 6 bases and J gave up 1 base, with 5 bases separating them. Germline V gives CDR1 MNHEY, CDR2 SMNVEV (reference sequence). The CDR3 is made up of 12 amino acids. Written as DNA, the CDR3 is TGTGCCAGCAGCCGCCGCACAGATACGCAGTATTTT. It is translated as CASSRRTDTQYF.

The chain is built from TRBV4-1 and TRBJ2-7; D remains unclear. The V and J ends lost 2 bases and 0 bases respectively, with 8 bases between them. The CDR3 length is 14 residues. Looked up from germline, CDR1 is MGHRA and CDR2 is YSYEKL. The CDR3, as DNA: TGCGCCAGCAGCCAACAGGATTTCTCCTACGAGCAGTACTTC. Translating gives CASSQQDFSYEQYF.

The table lists this clone with a count of one. This rearrangement joins TRBV7-2 to TRBJ1-4; 7 bases match TRBD1. Trimming removed 5 bases from V and 4 bases from J; junction bases left unmatched: 7. This CDR3 spans 15 amino acids. Germline lookup yields CDR1 SGHTA and CDR2 FQGNSA. CDR3: CASSQGGQGNEKLFF. DNA of the CDR3: TGTGCCAGCAGCCAAGGGGGCCAGGGTAATGAAAAACTGTTTTTT.

J is TRBJ2-7 and V is TRBV11-2; 9 bases fit TRBD1. V shed 5 bases and J 3 bases; nucleotides not matched to a gene: 5. The CDR3 is 14 residues long. Germline V gives CDR1 SGHAT, CDR2 FQNNGV. The CDR3 spells CASSADRGGYEQYF. CDR3 in DNA: TGTGCCAGCAGCGCAGACAGGGGGGGCTACGAGCAGTACTTC.

This clone was seen once. The chain recombines TRBV11-1 with TRBJ2-1, with 10 bases aligning to TRBD2. Germline V CDR1 and CDR2: SGHAT, FQDESV (reference sequence). The CDR3 extends over 15 amino acids. J gave up 9 bases and V 0 bases, and 5 bases lay outside the gene matches. The chain's CDR3 is CASSLARLAGVEQFF. The CDR3 DNA is TGTGCCAGCAGCTTAGCGAGGCTAGCGGGGGTTGAGCAGTTCTTC. Based on the CDR3 plus reference TRBV11-1 and TRBJ2-1, the full variable domain is EAEVAQSPRYKITEKSQAVAFWCDPISGHATLYWYRQILGQGPELLVQFQDESVVDDSQLPKDRFSAERLKGVDSTLKIQPAELGDSAMYLCASSLARLAGVEQFFGPGTRLTVL.

The rearrangement links TRBV19 to TRBJ2-1, with a tentative D call TRBD2 (6 bases). Germline-derived CDR1 and CDR2 are LNHDA and SQIVND (reference sequence). CDR3 size: 14 residues. Trimming took 5 bases from V and 0 from J, leaving 8 bases between them. In DNA form, the CDR3 reads TGTGCCAGTAGTGGGGGGAGCTCCTACAATGAGCAGTTCTTC. It is translated as CASSGGSSYNEQFF.

CDR3 nucleotides: TGTGCCAGCAGCAAAGAGAGACAGGGTGGCGAGGTATACGGAGCCACAGATACGCAGTATTTT. Amino acids: CASSKERQGGEVYGATDTQYF. The chain is built from TRBV21-1 and TRBJ2-3; the DNA was not compared with TRBD1, the D call given in the table. TRBV21-1 is a pseudogene segment. The CDR3 contains 21 residues.

This rearrangement joins TRBV6-1 to TRBJ2-3, with D uncertain. CDR3 size: 14 residues. From germline, CDR1 is MNHNS and CDR2 SASEGT. Between the trimmed V and J ends, which lost 4 bases and 2 bases, there was a span of 10 bases. CDR3 sequence reads: CASSGQLDTDTQYF. DNA for the CDR3: TGTGCCAGCAGTGGGCAGCTAGACACAGATACGCAGTATTTT.

V is TRBV27 and J is TRBJ1-1, with D uncertain. Trimming left V 3 bases short and J 4 bases short, with 6 bases between. CDR1 and CDR2 from the germline V gene are MNHEY and SMNVEV (reference sequence). The CDR3 length is 12 residues. CDR3: CASSFLGTEAFF. The CDR3 DNA reads as TGTGCCAGCAGTTTCCTTGGCACTGAAGCTTTCTTT.

This chain uses TRBV5-1 with TRBJ1-4; D perhaps matches TRBD1 (5 bases). CDR1 SGHRS and CDR2 YFSETQ come from the germline V gene. CDR3 length: 14 residues. V dropped 7 bases and J dropped 8 bases, with 18 bases sitting between them. CDR3 amino acids: CASSLGRGGEKLFF. CDR3 in DNA: TGCGCCAGCTCCCTCGGGAGGGGAGGCGAAAAACTGTTTTTT. The variable domain in full, completed from reference TRBV5-1 and TRBJ1-4, reads KAGVTQTPRYLIKTRGQQVTLSCSPISGHRSVSWYQQTPGQGLQFLFEYFSETQRNKGNFPGRFSGRQFSNSRSEMNVSTLELGDSALYLCASSLGRGGEKLFFGSGTQLSVL.

V and J are TRBV5-1 and TRBJ2-1, with 7 positions matching TRBD2. Germline assignment: CDR1 SGHRS and CDR2 YFSETQ. With V trimmed by 0 bases and J by 8 bases, 11 bases remained unmatched. This CDR3 is 16 amino acids long. CDR3 region: CASSLGGTTKWDEQFF. The CDR3 DNA is TGCGCCAGCAGCTTGGGAGGGACTACGAAGTGGGATGAGCAGTTCTTC.

The chain recombines TRBV14 with TRBJ1-1, with a possible D match to TRBD1 (5 bases). CDR1 is SGHDN and CDR2 is FVKESK in the germline V gene. The V and J ends lost 4 bases and 0 bases respectively, with 12 bases between them. The CDR3 sequence is 15 residues long. The chain's CDR3 is CASSRRQLMNTEAFF. The CDR3 region has the DNA TGTGCCAGCAGCCGCAGACAGCTAATGAACACTGAAGCTTTCTTT.

This clone has more than one count but fewer than ten. The V and J genes are TRBV19 and TRBJ1-6; 9 bases are shared with TRBD1. Germline values: CDR1 LNHDA, CDR2 SQIVND (reference sequence). V shed 5 bases, J shed 8 bases, and the junction held 7 bases outside the gene matches. The CDR3 consists of 15 residues. The CDR3 nucleotides read TGTGCCAGTAGTGCGGGGACAGGGACCCATTCACCCCTCCACTTT. This translates into CASSAGTGTHSPLHF.

The rearrangement uses TRBV7-9 and TRBJ1-1; maybe TRBD1 (5 bases). Germline CDR1 reads SEHNR; CDR2 reads FQNEAQ (reference sequence). There are 14 residues in the CDR3. V dropped 1 base and J dropped 3 bases, with 9 bases sitting between them. CDR3: CASSLVGQHTEAFF. For the CDR3, the DNA is TGTGCCAGCAGCTTAGTGGGGCAGCACACTGAAGCTTTCTTT. The full variable domain, in which reference TRBV7-9 and TRBJ1-1 provide the parts outside the CDR3, is DTGVSQNPRHKITKRGQNVTFRCDPISEHNRLYWYRQTLGQGPEFLTYFQNEAQLEKSRLLSDRFSAERPKGSFSTLEIQRTEQGDSAMYLCASSLVGQHTEAFFGQGTRLTVV.

This rearrangement joins TRBV6-5 to TRBJ2-1; D not resolved. The V gene lost 6 bases and the J gene lost 0 bases, with 12 bases spanning the gap. Germline V gene data show CDR1 as MNHEY and CDR2 as SVGAGI. The CDR3 runs to 15 residues. The CDR3 is CASRNDLGSYNEQFF. The CDR3 DNA follows: TGTGCCAGCAGAAACGACCTCGGCTCCTACAATGAGCAGTTCTTC.

A few counts support this clone. This chain uses TRBV18 with TRBJ1-2; possibly TRBD1 for D (5 bases). Germline-derived CDR1 and CDR2 are KGHSH and LQKENI. The germline V and J ends were trimmed by 6 bases and 1 base, with 21 bases remaining between them. The CDR3 totals 17 residues. The CDR3 bases are TGTGCCAGCTCCCGTACCCCTCAGGGCGCGAATAACTATGGCTACACCTTC. This codes for CASSRTPQGANNYGYTF.

The V and J genes are TRBV11-2 and TRBJ1-1; TRBD1 matches at 8 bases. Looked up from germline, CDR1 is SGHAT and CDR2 is FQNNGV. V lost 4 bases and J lost 0; bases outside the gene matches: 7. This CDR3 is 16 amino acids long. The CDR3 is CASSSGTGVMNTEAFF. In DNA, the CDR3 is TGTGCCAGCAGCTCCGGGACAGGCGTTATGAACACTGAAGCTTTCTTT.

The chain is built from TRBV19 and TRBJ1-2; 8 bases are a match to TRBD1. V dropped 5 bases and J dropped 5; count of bases not matched to a gene: 10. The CDR3 is 15 amino acids. Germline V gene sequence: CDR1 LNHDA, CDR2 SQIVND (reference sequence). CDR3 region: CASSGRDRMVYGYTF. CDR3 in DNA: TGTGCCAGTAGTGGCCGGGACAGGATGGTATATGGCTACACCTTC.

The CDR3 coding sequence is TGTGCCAGCAGCTTAGATGGGACATCGAATACGCAGTATTTT. Its translation: CASSLDGTSNTQYF. The chain carries TRBV7-7 and TRBJ2-3, with D possibly matching TRBD1 (6 bases). V was clipped by 1 base and J by 7 bases, with 12 bases between them. This CDR3 contains 14 residues. CDR1 SSHAT and CDR2 FNYEAQ come from the germline V gene (reference sequence).

J is TRBJ2-2 and V is TRBV4-1; the D is unclear. The CDR3 is made up of 14 amino acids. V was cut by 1 base and J by 6 bases, with 9 bases left in between. Germline values: CDR1 MGHRA, CDR2 YSYEKL. This CDR3 is CASSQAGGSGELFF. For the CDR3, the DNA is TGCGCCAGCAGCCAAGCGGGCGGTTCCGGGGAGCTGTTTTTT.

This clone was observed once. The chain joins TRBV5-4 to TRBJ1-2; possible D gene TRBD1, 5 bases. The V gene's germline CDR1 is SGHNT and CDR2 YYREEE (reference sequence). V was cut by 2 bases and J by 2 bases, with 19 bases left in between. This CDR3 spans 17 amino acids. DNA for the CDR3: TGTGCCAGCAGCTTCTCCATTCAGGGAGTGCAGAACTATGGCTACACCTTC. Amino acid sequence: CASSFSIQGVQNYGYTF.